This T cell receptor (beta chain) was observed in a study of blood T cell repertoires in COVID-19. The overall study: COVID-19 samples from acute and convalescent phases originated in the United States, Italy and Spain. T cells, B-cell-depleted T cells, or PBMCs provided the cDNA or gDNA that served as material.

The Seattle patients, enrolled during active infection, were followed longitudinally. Germline-derived CDR1 and CDR2 are SGHRS and YFSETQ. With V trimmed by 1 base and J by 3 bases, 9 bases remained unmatched. The CDR3 runs to 17 residues. Original analysis: Amplifying reference gene primers gave estimates of nucleated cell counts. The repertoire was sequenced with immunoSEQ multiplex PCR; TCRdb's copy has only in-frame clones and lacks some. The V and J calls and clone size come from that table; D and trimming were worked out from the DNA. Here the sample spans 98,000 or so clones, about nine tenths being singletons.

The chain links TRBV5-1 to TRBJ1-1; 10 bases align to TRBD1. This receptor was taken from a man between 60 and 70 years old with COVID-19, enrolled during active disease. Sequenced sample: peripheral blood. This CDR3 is CASSLSGPDRGDTEAFF. The CDR3, as DNA: TGCGCCAGCAGCTTGTCAGGTCCGGACAGGGGGGACACTGAAGCTTTCTTT.